A single T cell receptor (beta chain) is shown here with its context. Antigen specificity is unknown. TCRdb's table, derived via immunoSEQ multiplex PCR, lists solely in-frame clones and lacks some. The table has 100,000 to 120,000 clones, roughly 86% seen once. Germline assignment: CDR1 MNHNS and CDR2 SASEGT. This CDR3 region has 17 residues. V lost 1 base and J lost 7; bases outside the gene matches: 12. This entry is derived from a study of cytomegalovirus exposure and HLA in healthy donors. Study information: The roughly 110 validation repertoires were produced on the same platform as the 550 to 750 repertoires of the first cohort. This was reported in a later analysis.

Study results and caveats: Among TCR sequences, most were rare, though some public TCRs appeared in many donors. Specificity for CMV antigens was confirmed in vitro for a few of the CMV-associated chains. Researchers catalogued around 150 TCR beta chains as cytomegalovirus-associated.

Sequencing input: PBMCs. The J gene is TRBJ1-4, the V gene TRBV6-1; TRBD1 matches at 7 bases. The origin of this receptor is a woman between 18 and 29 years old in good health and CMV-seropositive. DNA of the CDR3: TGTGCCAGCAGTGAAGGGGGGACAGTAGGGGATTTTGAAAAACTGTTTTTT. Translating gives CASSEGGTVGDFEKLFF.